Listed below are T cell receptor beta chains from one sample, sequenced in a study of shared clonotypes between healthy human individuals. Clones were read by immunoSEQ multiplex PCR, and TCRdb kept only the in-frame ones, dropping some. This sample has roughly 2,500,000 clones; roughly 93% occur once, and the top ten carry around 0.4%. Input material: naive CD4+ T cells from PBMCs. The receptors originated from a man aged 18 to 30 in good health. Some clones in this sample may be carry-over from other donors' samples. The CDR3 runs from the conserved cysteine through the conserved F or W. The D gene is left open where the match is weak. Expanded clones are given a class, and other clones once, few, many or no size at all.

CASSSGTSGMNYNEQFF | TGTGCCAGCAGCTCCGGGACTAGCGGGATGAATTACAATGAGCAGTTCTTC | TRBJ2-1 | NA | TRBV9 | TRBD2
CASSPLISDGNYGYTF | TGTGCCAGCTCACCTCTAATTAGTGATGGGAACTATGGCTACACCTTC | TRBJ1-2 | NA | TRBV18 | NA
CSVERPLTYGYTF | TGCAGCGTTGAACGGCCGCTCACCTATGGCTACACCTTC | TRBJ1-2 | few | TRBV29-1 | NA
CASSFIGTVGGGHNEQFF | TGTGCCAGCAGCTTTATTGGGACAGTAGGGGGGGGTCACAATGAGCAGTTCTTC | TRBJ2-1 | NA | TRBV11-2 | NA
CASSPGFRGGLGQPQHF | TGCGCCAGCAGCCCCGGGTTCCGGGGGGGGCTCGGTCAGCCCCAGCATTTT | TRBJ1-5 | NA | TRBV4-1 | NA
CASSEAGTGSSYEQYF | TGTGCCAGCAGTGAAGCCGGGACAGGGAGCTCCTACGAGCAGTACTTC | TRBJ2-7 | NA | TRBV6-1 | TRBD1
CASSEVTGGGIEAFF | TGTGCCAGCAGTGAAGTCACAGGGGGAGGTATTGAAGCTTTCTTT | TRBJ1-1 | NA | TRBV6-1 | TRBD1
CSALSGGYEQYF | TGCAGCGCCCTTTCGGGCGGTTACGAGCAGTACTTC | TRBJ2-7 | once | TRBV29-1 | NA
CASSSSRDRGLRVVFGEKLFF | TGTGCCAGCAGTTCCTCCCGGGACAGGGGGCTTCGCGTCGTGTTTGGTGAAAAACTGTTTTTT | TRBJ1-4 | once | TRBV28 | TRBD1
CASSRDPGNQPQHF | TGTGCCAGCAGCAGGGATCCTGGCAATCAGCCCCAGCATTTT | TRBJ1-5 | NA | TRBV9 | NA
CARSRTGGASYNEQFF | TGTGCCAGAAGCCGTACAGGGGGCGCCTCCTACAATGAGCAGTTCTTC | TRBJ2-1 | NA | TRBV5-3 | TRBD1
CASSPGSPEEGYTF | TGTGCCAGCAGCCCGGGATCCCCGGAGGAAGGCTACACCTTC | TRBJ1-2 | NA | TRBV28 | NA
CASSLGVSGRYYEQYF | TGTGCCAGCAGCTTAGGAGTAAGCGGGAGATACTACGAGCAGTACTTC | TRBJ2-7 | NA | TRBV11-3 | TRBD2
CAGRSGLPNQPQHF | TGTGCCGGCCGGTCGGGACTTCCGAATCAGCCCCAGCATTTT | TRBJ1-5 | NA | TRBV28 | NA
CASSIDQGSWGTEAFF | TGTGCCAGTAGTATAGATCAAGGAAGTTGGGGCACTGAAGCTTTCTTT | TRBJ1-1 | NA | TRBV19 | NA
CASSGGLSETQYF | TGTGCCAGCAGTGGAGGACTATCGGAGACCCAGTACTTC | TRBJ2-5 | NA | TRBV6-1 | NA
CASSLVGSGIGLADTQYF | TGTGCCAGCAGTTTAGTCGGTTCTGGGATCGGCCTGGCAGATACGCAGTATTTT | TRBJ2-3 | NA | TRBV28 | NA
CASSLRPGEAGELFF | TGCGCCAGCAGCCTCCGACCTGGTGAGGCCGGGGAGCTGTTTTTT | TRBJ2-2 | NA | TRBV5-1 | NA
CASSLHGGEQYF | TGTGCCAGCAGCTTGCACGGGGGCGAGCAGTACTTC | TRBJ2-7 | NA | TRBV5-5 | NA
CASSLFRQTDTQYF | TGTGCCAGCAGTTTATTTAGACAGACAGATACGCAGTATTTT | TRBJ2-3 | NA | TRBV27 | NA
CATTDGPEYNEQFF | TGTGCCACGACGGACGGCCCAGAATACAATGAGCAGTTCTTC | TRBJ2-1 | NA | TRBV10-3 | NA
CASSLDRGNYGYTF | TGCGCCAGCAGCTTGGACAGGGGAAACTATGGCTACACCTTC | TRBJ1-2 | NA | TRBV5-1 | TRBD1
CASSVLSRSYNEQFF | TGTGCCAGCAGTGTTCTCAGTCGCTCCTACAATGAGCAGTTCTTC | TRBJ2-1 | NA | TRBV6-5 | NA
CASSWDRSSYEQYF | TGTGCCAGCAGCTGGGACAGGTCATCCTACGAGCAGTACTTC | TRBJ2-7 | NA | TRBV7-2 | TRBD1
CASSLGSRVGNTGELFF | TGTGCCAGCAGCTTAGGCTCCCGGGTTGGAAACACCGGGGAGCTGTTTTTT | TRBJ2-2 | NA | TRBV7-2 | NA
CASSQRRLQETQYF | TGTGCCAGCAGCCAACGGAGACTACAAGAGACCCAGTACTTC | TRBJ2-5 | NA | TRBV7-8 | NA
CASSPLPDTQYF | TGTGCCAGCAGCCCCCTCCCAGATACGCAGTATTTT | TRBJ2-3 | NA | TRBV11-1 | NA
CASSQPTGGLSGELFF | TGTGCCAGCAGCCAGCCGACAGGGGGCTTATCCGGGGAGCTGTTTTTT | TRBJ2-2 | NA | TRBV4-2 | TRBD1
CASSPVSVGSSYNEQFF | TGTGCCAGCAGCCCAGTATCTGTCGGGAGCTCCTACAATGAGCAGTTCTTC | TRBJ2-1 | once | TRBV2 | NA
CASSLGTGGGYEQYF | TGCGCCAGCAGCTTGGGGACAGGGGGCGGCTACGAGCAGTACTTC | TRBJ2-7 | NA | TRBV5-1 | TRBD1
CASSVGGDQETQYF | TGTGCCAGCAGTGTAGGGGGAGACCAAGAGACCCAGTACTTC | TRBJ2-5 | NA | TRBV2 | NA
CASSPHPGYQPQHF | TGTGCCAGCAGCCCTCATCCCGGGTATCAGCCCCAGCATTTT | TRBJ1-5 | NA | TRBV6-4 | NA
CASSQGPLGSTGELFF | TGCGCCAGCAGCCAAGGGCCCCTGGGGAGCACCGGGGAGCTGTTTTTT | TRBJ2-2 | NA | TRBV4-3 | NA
CASTLGTVDDNTQYF | TGTGCCAGCACCCTGGGGACAGTAGATGATAATACGCAGTATTTT | TRBJ2-3 | NA | TRBV28 | TRBD1
CASLSGSSGNTIYF | TGTGCCAGCCTATCAGGGAGCTCTGGAAACACCATATATTTT | TRBJ1-3 | NA | TRBV28 | NA
CASSLERVMNTEAFF | TGCGCCAGCAGCTTGGAGAGGGTCATGAACACTGAAGCTTTCTTT | TRBJ1-1 | few | TRBV5-1 | NA
CASSKVGSLAGVNEQFF | TGTGCCAGCAGCAAAGTTGGGAGTCTAGCGGGAGTCAATGAGCAGTTCTTC | TRBJ2-1 | NA | TRBV21-1 | NA
CASSLGSSGANVLTF | TGTGCCAGCAGCTTAGGTTCTTCTGGGGCCAACGTCCTGACTTTC | TRBJ2-6 | NA | TRBV7-9 | NA
CASSQRRNPQGTYNEQFF | TGCGCCAGCAGCCAACGTAGAAACCCCCAGGGCACCTACAATGAGCAGTTCTTC | TRBJ2-1 | NA | TRBV4-3 | NA
CASSLDPVPRDYGYTF | TGTGCCAGCAGCTTGGACCCAGTTCCGAGGGACTATGGCTACACCTTC | TRBJ1-2 | NA | TRBV5-4 | NA
CASIEKGSANEKLFF | TGTGCCAGCATCGAAAAGGGGTCGGCTAATGAAAAACTGTTTTTT | TRBJ1-4 | NA | TRBV28 | NA
CASSLAPGFGYGYTF | TGTGCCAGCAGCTTAGCACCAGGGTTCGGTTATGGCTACACCTTC | TRBJ1-2 | NA | TRBV7-2 | NA
CASSERPMGVGNQPQHF | TGCGCCAGCAGTGAACGCCCTATGGGGGTTGGCAATCAGCCACAGCATTTT | TRBJ1-5 | NA | TRBV10-2 | NA
CAISARIGQGSYNEQFF | TGTGCCATCAGTGCGAGGATTGGACAGGGCTCCTACAATGAGCAGTTCTTC | TRBJ2-1 | NA | TRBV10-3 | TRBD1
CSATRARLAGDEQYF | TGCAGCGCTACCCGAGCTAGACTAGCGGGAGACGAGCAGTACTTC | TRBJ2-7 | NA | TRBV29-1 | TRBD2
CAWSLNSHDGYTF | TGTGCCTGGAGTCTTAACTCCCATGACGGCTACACCTTC | TRBJ1-2 | NA | TRBV30 | NA
CASSLAGGPGDTQYF | TGTGCCAGCTCACTTGCCGGGGGGCCCGGAGATACGCAGTATTTT | TRBJ2-3 | NA | TRBV18 | NA
CASRPAGGTNEKLFF | TGTGCCAGCAGACCAGCAGGGGGGACTAATGAAAAACTGTTTTTT | TRBJ1-4 | NA | TRBV4-2 | TRBD1
CASSVQRGTYNEQFF | TGTGCCAGCAGTGTACAACGGGGTACCTACAATGAGCAGTTCTTC | TRBJ2-1 | NA | TRBV2 | NA
CASSLGGGRETQYF | TGTGCCAGCAGCTTGGGGGGTGGGCGAGAGACCCAGTACTTC | TRBJ2-5 | NA | TRBV5-4 | NA
CASRPTPGTSRHPSGNTIYF | TGTGCCAGCAGGCCTACCCCGGGGACCTCGCGCCATCCCTCTGGAAACACCATATATTTT | TRBJ1-3 | NA | TRBV28 | NA
CAISEGSASGRALYEQYF | TGTGCCATCAGTGAAGGTTCGGCTAGCGGGAGGGCCTTGTACGAGCAGTACTTC | TRBJ2-7 | NA | TRBV10-3 | TRBD2
CASSPGERTEAFF | TGTGCCAGCTCACCAGGGGAACGGACTGAAGCTTTCTTT | TRBJ1-1 | NA | TRBV18 | NA
CASSTVGGFGYTF | TGTGCCAGCAGCACCGTAGGGGGATTTGGCTACACCTTC | TRBJ1-2 | NA | TRBV9 | NA
CASSTTGPYGYTF | TGTGCCAGTAGTACAACAGGGCCCTATGGCTACACCTTC | TRBJ1-2 | NA | TRBV19 | NA
CASSPTPGTSASNEQFF | TGTGCCAGCAGCCCAACCCCGGGGACTAGCGCTTCCAATGAGCAGTTCTTC | TRBJ2-1 | NA | TRBV5-4 | TRBD2
CASSLVAGGHNEQFF | TGTGCCAGCAGCTTAGTTGCAGGGGGCCACAATGAGCAGTTCTTC | TRBJ2-1 | NA | TRBV7-7 | TRBD1
CASSLGLYGRLPYGYTF | TGCGCCAGCAGCTTGGGACTTTACGGGCGCTTACCCTATGGCTACACCTTC | TRBJ1-2 | NA | TRBV5-1 | NA
CASSPRAGRNTDTQYF | TGTGCCAGCAGCCCTCGGGCGGGGCGGAATACAGATACGCAGTATTTT | TRBJ2-3 | NA | TRBV7-9 | NA
CASSLQGGETQYF | TGCGCCAGCAGCTTACAGGGTGGGGAGACCCAGTACTTC | TRBJ2-5 | NA | TRBV5-1 | NA